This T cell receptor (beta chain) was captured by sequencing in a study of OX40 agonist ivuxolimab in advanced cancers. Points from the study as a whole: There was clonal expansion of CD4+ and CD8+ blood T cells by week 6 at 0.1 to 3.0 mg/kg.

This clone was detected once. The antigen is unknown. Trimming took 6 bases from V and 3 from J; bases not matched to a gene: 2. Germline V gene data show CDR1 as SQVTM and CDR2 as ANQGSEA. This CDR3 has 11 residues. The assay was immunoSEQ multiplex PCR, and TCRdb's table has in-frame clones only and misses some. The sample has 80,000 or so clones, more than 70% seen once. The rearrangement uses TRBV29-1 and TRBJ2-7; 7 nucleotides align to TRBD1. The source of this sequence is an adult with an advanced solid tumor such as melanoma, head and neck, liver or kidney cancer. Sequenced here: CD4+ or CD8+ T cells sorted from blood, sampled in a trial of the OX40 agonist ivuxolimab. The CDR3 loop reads CSVGTVYEQYF. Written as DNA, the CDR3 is TGCAGCGTCGGGACAGTCTACGAGCAGTACTTC.